Sequencing of this T cell receptor (gamma chain) was carried out in a study of gamma-delta T cells after stem cell transplantation. Comment on this clone: The germline gene is not matched at one end of the junction; a read error may be the cause. This same CDR3 is encoded by further DNA sequences in the sample.

TCRdb reran clone calling via CATT on the RT-PCR reads. The sample has several hundred gamma-chain clones, around 18% seen once. The CDR3 extends over 11 amino acids. Germline V lookup: CDR1 EGSNGY, CDR2 YDSYNSKV. The clonotype comes from a human donor. It is not recorded whose cells these are; they may come from a transplant donor. The rearrangement uses TRGV2 and TRGJ1 or TRGJ2. Here the J gene came from matching the DNA to germline, since TCRdb omits it. The source material was gamma-delta T cells. Written as DNA, the CDR3 is TGCGCCACCTGGGTTGTAAGGCAGAAACTCTTT. It yields the protein CATWVVRQKLF.